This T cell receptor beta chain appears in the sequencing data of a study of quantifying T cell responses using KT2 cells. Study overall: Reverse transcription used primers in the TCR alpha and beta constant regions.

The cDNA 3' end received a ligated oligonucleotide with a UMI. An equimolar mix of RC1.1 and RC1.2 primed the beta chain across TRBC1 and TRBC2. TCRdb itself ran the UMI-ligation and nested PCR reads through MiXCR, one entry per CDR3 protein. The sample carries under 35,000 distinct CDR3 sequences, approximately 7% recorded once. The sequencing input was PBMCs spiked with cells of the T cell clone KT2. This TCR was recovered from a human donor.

As DNA, the CDR3 is TGTGCCAGCAGCCCGGACGGCACAGTGGACACTGAAGCTTTCTTT. This gives the protein CASSPDGTVDTEAFF. This chain links TRBV9 with TRBJ1-1; unclear D gene. V lost 4 bases to trimming and J lost 3 bases, with 16 bases between them. The CDR3 extends over 15 amino acids. CDR1 and CDR2 (germline): SGDLS, YYNGEE. The full variable domain, completed using reference TRBV9 and TRBJ1-1, is DSGVTQTPKHLITATGQRVTLRCSPRSGDLSVYWYQQSLDQGLQFLIQYYNGEERAKGNILERFSAQQFPDLHSELNLSSLELGDSALYFCASSPDGTVDTEAFFGQGTRLTVV.